This T cell receptor beta chain came from a study of blood T cells in healthy people across ages. Study results and limitations: The study lacked donor CMV status, which possibly confounded expanded clonotype changes. It was found that TCR beta diversity correlated strongly with the percentage of naive T cells.

Combining a sample-barcoded 5' primer with a J-beta primer mix, a second PCR ran for 7 to 11 cycles. TCRdb used MiXCR to reprocess the 5' RACE reads, holding one entry per CDR3 protein. The data contain hundreds of thousands of distinct CDR3 sequences, approximately 44% of them singletons. As to this clonotype: Its cognate antigen is unknown.

Approximately 10 milliliters was the volume of peripheral blood drawn from each donor. With each sample, at least 5 micrograms of total RNA were extracted. This CDR3 region has 15 residues. CDR1 is SNHLY, CDR2 FYNNEI, per germline. The V and J ends lost 0 bases and 10 bases, in that order; junction bases with no gene match: 6. The TCR comes from a man aged 55 to 69 in good health. The sequencing sample was made of blood. This chain links TRBV2 with TRBJ1-6; 7 nucleotides align to TRBD1. Here the CDR3 reads CASSEARGQSSPLHF. As DNA, the CDR3 is TGTGCCAGCAGTGAAGCAAGGGGACAGTCATCACCCCTCCACTTT.